This T cell receptor beta chain was identified during a study of OX40 agonist ivuxolimab in advanced cancers. As for the study in general: The study treated patients with ivuxolimab, an agonistic anti-OX40 (CD134) antibody. Study-level findings and limits: Clonal expansion was among the lowest in partial responders at 0.1-3.0 mg/kg, especially CD8+. The CD4+ and CD8+ T cells in the blood had expanded clonally by week 6 at 0.1 to 3.0 mg/kg. Some nonresponders likewise displayed low normalized T-cell clonal expansion.

Notes on this clone: Its antigen is currently unknown.

Assay: immunoSEQ multiplex PCR; the TCRdb copy retains only in-frame clones and omits some. Of tens of thousands of clones listed, roughly 94% are singletons. There are 14 residues in the CDR3. The germline gives CDR1 SGDLS, CDR2 YYNGEE. V was shortened by 0 bases and J by 2 bases, with 6 bases between the two germline ends. This specimen consisted of CD4+ or CD8+ T cells sorted from blood, obtained in a trial of the OX40 agonist ivuxolimab. The TCR sequence derives from an adult with an advanced solid tumor such as melanoma, head and neck, liver or kidney cancer. This chain joins TRBV9 and TRBJ1-5; no firm D call. The CDR3 nucleotides read TGTGCCAGCAGCGTAGCCGGGGGCAATCAGCCCCAGCATTTT. Translated: CASSVAGGNQPQHF.